The next 14 T cell receptor beta chains were all read from a single sample in a study of blood T cell repertoires in COVID-19. The data were produced by immunoSEQ multiplex PCR, yet TCRdb's version contains in-frame clones alone and is incomplete. The sample yields around 150,000 clones, approximately 80% seen once. Source material: peripheral blood. The source of these receptors is a man in his sixties who had recovered from COVID-19.

The rearrangement uses TRBV14 and TRBJ2-2, with D uncertain. V lost 2 bases to trimming and J lost 1 base, with 8 bases between them. This CDR3 spans 15 amino acids. From germline, CDR1 is SGHDN and CDR2 FVKESK. Here the CDR3 reads CASSQMTGNTGELFF. Here the CDR3 DNA reads TGTGCCAGCAGCCAAATGACGGGGAACACCGGGGAGCTGTTTTTT.

This clone was observed a single time. The genes are TRBV7-2 and TRBJ2-1; D not resolved. CDR1 and CDR2 (germline): SGHTA, FQGNSA. The CDR3 runs 11 residues. The V end lost 1 base, the J end lost 10 bases, and 5 bases lay between the germline ends. CDR3 in amino acids: CASSLVREQFF. CDR3 nucleotides: TGTGCCAGCAGCTTAGTGAGGGAGCAGTTCTTC.

This clone was counted once. The V gene is TRBV16, the J gene TRBJ2-5; 7 bases align to TRBD2. Germline lookup yields CDR1 KGHSY and CDR2 FQNENV. CDR3 size: 14 residues. V was pared by 6 bases and J by 10 bases, with 14 bases of the junction left unmatched. In nucleotides, the CDR3 is TGTGCCAGCAGTCCGGGGGGACCGGCTGGACGCCAGTACTTC. This gives the protein CASSPGGPAGRQYF.

The V call is TRBV9, the J call TRBJ1-2; TRBD1 matches at 7 bases. The CDR3 covers 13 residues. Per the germline V gene, CDR1 is SGDLS and CDR2 is YYNGEE. V shed 4 bases and J 8 bases; nucleotides not matched to a gene: 8. The CDR3 DNA sequence: TGTGCCAGCAGCCCTCGACAGGGATGGGGCTACACCTTC. Residues: CASSPRQGWGYTF.

The chain carries TRBV28 and TRBJ2-7, with TRBD2 identical over 8 bases. Unmatched junction bases numbered 13, after V lost 7 bases and J lost 2 bases. The CDR3 contains 16 residues. CDR1 and CDR2 (germline): MDHEN, SYDVKM. CDR3 loop: CASNTVSGGGPYEQYF. CDR3 DNA: TGTGCCAGCAATACAGTAAGCGGCGGGGGGCCCTACGAGCAGTACTTC.

This clone was observed a few times. This chain joins TRBV9 and TRBJ2-2; D uncertain. V was cut by 0 bases and J by 4 bases, with 10 bases left in between. Germline V gene lookup returns CDR1 SGDLS and CDR2 YYNGEE. The CDR3 contains 15 residues. The CDR3, as DNA: TGTGCCAGCAGCGTAGACACGGGTCGCACCGGGGAGCTGTTTTTT. It yields the protein CASSVDTGRTGELFF.

The chain joins TRBV6-5 to TRBJ2-1; a possible D gene is TRBD1 (5 bases). The CDR3 is 15 residues long. In germline, CDR1 is MNHEY, CDR2 SVGAGI. Trimming left V 2 bases short and J 6 bases short, with 14 bases between. Here the CDR3 DNA reads TGTGCCAGCAGTTACGGACAAACTTTACTCAATGAGCAGTTCTTC. As protein: CASSYGQTLLNEQFF.

The rearrangement joins TRBV7-2 to TRBJ1-4; 9 bases align to TRBD1. CDR3 length: 15 amino acids. The germline CDR1 and CDR2 sequences are SGHTA and FQGNSA. Trimming cost V 5 bases and J 8 bases; bases outside gene matches: 9. The CDR3 spells CASSRKTGGVEKLFF. CDR3 coding DNA: TGTGCCAGCAGCAGAAAAACAGGGGGCGTCGAAAAACTGTTTTTT.

This clone was seen a few times. V usage is TRBV6-2 or TRBV6-3 and J usage is TRBJ2-7, with TRBD1 identical over 9 bases. Per germline, CDR1 MNHEY and CDR2 SVGEGT. The CDR3 spans 14 residues. After removal of 5 bases from V and 5 bases from J, the junction contained 7 bases not matched to a gene. The CDR3: CASSGHRGLNEQYF. The CDR3 nucleotides read TGTGCCAGCAGTGGACACAGGGGGCTAAACGAGCAGTACTTC.

The V call is TRBV9, the J call TRBJ1-2; D is unresolved. Looked up from germline, CDR1 is SGDLS and CDR2 is YYNGEE. V lost 4 bases and J 4 bases, leaving 11 bases between the germline ends. The CDR3 is 13 amino acids. The CDR3: CASSPSEPYGYTF. CDR3 bases: TGTGCCAGCAGCCCCTCCGAGCCCTATGGCTACACCTTC.

This clone has just one count. CDR3 region: CASTPMGTGNEQFF. The CDR3 DNA is TGTGCCAGCACCCCTATGGGGACAGGCAATGAGCAGTTCTTC. The rearrangement uses TRBV6-5 and TRBJ2-1, with 8 bases aligning to TRBD1. Germline V lookup: CDR1 MNHEY, CDR2 SVGAGI. V lost 7 bases to trimming and J lost 6 bases; unmatched junction nucleotides: 8. The CDR3 sequence is 14 residues long.

The chain recombines TRBV6-2 or TRBV6-3 with TRBJ1-1, with D perhaps matching TRBD1 (6 bases). Germline CDR1 MNHEY, CDR2 SVGEGT. V dropped 0 bases and J dropped 4 bases, with 15 bases sitting between them. The CDR3 consists of 16 residues. CDR3 DNA sequence: TGTGCCAGCAGTTACTCGAGGGGGGGGCCGGCCACTGAAGCTTTCTTT. It is translated as CASSYSRGGPATEAFF.

The chain combines TRBV5-6 with TRBJ1-6; 10 bases match TRBD1. Germline CDR1 is SGHDT and CDR2 is YYEEEE. The CDR3 consists of 15 residues. V shed 3 bases and J 10 bases; nucleotides not matched to a gene: 7. CDR3 coding DNA: TGTGCCAGCAGCTCTGACAGGGGGCAACACTCACCCCTCCACTTT. Its protein is CASSSDRGQHSPLHF.

CDR3 bases: TGTGCCAGCAGCTTAGCGAGCGGAATGAACACTGAAGCTTTCTTT. This gives the protein CASSLASGMNTEAFF. This chain links TRBV7-2 with TRBJ1-1; no clear D. The V gene's germline CDR1 is SGHTA and CDR2 FQGNSA. V lost 0 bases, J lost 0 bases, and 8 bases lay in between. CDR3 length: 15 amino acids.